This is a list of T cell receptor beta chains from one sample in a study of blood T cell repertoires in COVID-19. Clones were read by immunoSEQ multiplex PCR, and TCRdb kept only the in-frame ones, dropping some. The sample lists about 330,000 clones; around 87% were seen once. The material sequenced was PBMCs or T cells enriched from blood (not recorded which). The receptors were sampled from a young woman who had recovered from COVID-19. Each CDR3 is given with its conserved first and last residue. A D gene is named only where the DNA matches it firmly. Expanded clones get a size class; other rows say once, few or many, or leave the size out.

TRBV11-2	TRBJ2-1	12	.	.	CASSFQRREQFF	TGTGCCAGCAGCTTCCAACGGCGGGAGCAGTTCTTC
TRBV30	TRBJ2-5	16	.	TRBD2	CAWSVRGGLAGDHQYF	TGTGCCTGGAGTGTACGGGGAGGACTAGCGGGGGACCACCAGTACTTC
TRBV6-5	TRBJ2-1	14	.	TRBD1	CASSYPGQDNEQFF	TGTGCCAGCAGTTACCCCGGACAGGACAATGAGCAGTTCTTC
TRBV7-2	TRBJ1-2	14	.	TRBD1	CASSLKGQTYGYTF	TGTGCCAGCAGCTTAAAGGGACAGACCTATGGCTACACCTTC
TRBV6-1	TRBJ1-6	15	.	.	CASSEGYQYNSPLHF	TGTGCCAGCAGTGAAGGGTACCAGTATAATTCACCCCTCCACTTT
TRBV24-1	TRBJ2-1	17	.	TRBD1	CATSDPTPGQGTGEQFF	TGTGCCACCAGTGACCCCACCCCTGGACAGGGAACGGGGGAGCAGTTCTTC
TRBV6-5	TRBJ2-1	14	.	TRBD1	CASSPGQGSDEQFF	TGTGCCAGCAGTCCGGGACAGGGTTCCGATGAGCAGTTCTTC
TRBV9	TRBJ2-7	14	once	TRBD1	CASSARQGAGEQYF	TGTGCCAGCAGCGCCCGACAGGGGGCGGGCGAGCAGTACTTC
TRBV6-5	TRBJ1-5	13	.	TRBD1	CASTTGAQWPQHF	TGTGCCAGCACCACAGGGGCCCAATGGCCCCAGCATTTT
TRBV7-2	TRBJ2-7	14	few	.	CASSLEDNSYEQYF	TGTGCCAGCAGCTTAGAAGACAACTCCTACGAGCAGTACTTC
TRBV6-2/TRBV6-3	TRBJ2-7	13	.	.	CASSYSTGGEQYF	TGTGCCAGCAGTTACTCGACGGGCGGGGAGCAGTACTTC
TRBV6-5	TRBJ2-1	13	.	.	CASSYSAVNEQFF	TGTGCCAGCAGTTACAGTGCGGTCAATGAGCAGTTCTTC
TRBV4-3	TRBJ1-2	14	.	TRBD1	CASSQETGVYGYTF	TGCGCCAGCAGCCAAGAAACAGGGGTCTATGGCTACACCTTC
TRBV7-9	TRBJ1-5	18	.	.	CASSLDGEELLSNQPQHF	TGTGCCAGCAGCCTCGACGGGGAGGAGCTCCTAAGCAATCAGCCCCAGCATTTT
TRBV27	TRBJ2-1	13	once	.	CASSLDYNNEQFF	TGTGCCAGCAGTTTAGACTACAACAATGAGCAGTTCTTC
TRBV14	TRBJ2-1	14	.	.	CASSQFPDGDEQFF	TGTGCCAGCAGCCAATTCCCCGACGGGGATGAGCAGTTCTTC
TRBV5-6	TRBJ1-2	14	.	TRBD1	CASSARDRYYGYTF	TGTGCCAGCAGCGCCCGGGACAGATACTATGGCTACACCTTC
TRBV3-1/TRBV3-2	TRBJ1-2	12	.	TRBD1	CASSGTGIGYTF	TGTGCCAGCAGCGGGACAGGGATTGGCTACACCTTC
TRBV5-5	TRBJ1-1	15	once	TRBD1	CASSWSDRGRTEAFF	TGTGCCAGCAGCTGGTCGGACAGGGGGAGGACTGAAGCTTTCTTT
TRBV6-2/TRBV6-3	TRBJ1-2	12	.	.	CASSDSPYGYTF	TGTGCCAGCAGTGACAGTCCATATGGCTACACCTTC
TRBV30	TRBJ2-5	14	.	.	CAWSTGAPGRAQYF	TGTGCCTGGAGCACGGGAGCGCCAGGTCGGGCCCAGTACTTC
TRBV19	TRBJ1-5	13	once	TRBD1	CASSQGAGQPQHF	TGTGCCAGTAGCCAGGGGGCGGGACAGCCCCAGCATTTT
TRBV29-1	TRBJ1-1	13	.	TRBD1	CSVSYRGNTEAFF	TGCAGCGTTTCCTACAGGGGGAACACTGAAGCTTTCTTT
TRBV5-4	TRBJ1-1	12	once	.	CASSQDSEKAFF	TGTGCCAGCAGTCAGGACAGCGAGAAAGCTTTCTTT
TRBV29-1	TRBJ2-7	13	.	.	CSAVGARTYEQYF	TGCAGCGCTGTGGGGGCCCGTACCTACGAGCAGTACTTC
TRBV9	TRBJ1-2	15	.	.	CASSVAPGQYYGYTF	TGTGCCAGCAGCGTAGCTCCCGGACAGTACTATGGCTACACCTTC
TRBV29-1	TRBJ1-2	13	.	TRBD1	CSASDRANYGYTF	TGCAGCGCTTCGGACAGGGCGAACTATGGCTACACCTTC
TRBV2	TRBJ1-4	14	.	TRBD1	CASMEDRINEKLFF	TGTGCCAGCATGGAGGACAGGATTAATGAAAAACTGTTTTTT
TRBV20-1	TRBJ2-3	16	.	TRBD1	CSASRGGLTGSDTQYF	TGCAGTGCTAGTAGAGGTGGATTGACAGGGTCGGATACGCAGTATTTT
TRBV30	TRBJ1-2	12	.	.	CAWSDTGYGYTF	TGTGCCTGGAGTGACACAGGGTATGGCTACACCTTC
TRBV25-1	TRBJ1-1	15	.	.	CASSPSLAGNPQAFF	TGTGCCAGCAGTCCTTCCCTCGCAGGGAATCCGCAAGCTTTCTTT
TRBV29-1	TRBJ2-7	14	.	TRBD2	CSVGPSGDSYEQYF	TGCAGCGTTGGGCCCAGCGGGGACTCCTACGAGCAGTACTTC
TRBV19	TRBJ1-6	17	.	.	CASSIGQGSSYNSPLHF	TGTGCCAGTAGTATTGGGCAGGGAAGCTCCTATAATTCACCCCTCCACTTT
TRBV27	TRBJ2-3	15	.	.	CASSFSARRTDTQYF	TGTGCCAGCAGTTTCAGTGCGAGGCGCACAGATACGCAGTATTTT
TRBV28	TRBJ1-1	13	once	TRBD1	CASMGTGVTEAFF	TGTGCCAGCATGGGGACAGGGGTCACTGAAGCTTTCTTT
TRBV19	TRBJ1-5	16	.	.	CASSRVQGLGDQPQHF	TGTGCCAGTAGTAGAGTGCAGGGTTTAGGGGATCAGCCCCAGCATTTT
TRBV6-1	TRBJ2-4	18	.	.	CASSAESLGQIAKNIQYF	TGTGCCAGCAGTGCAGAGAGTCTGGGGCAGATAGCCAAAAACATTCAGTACTTC
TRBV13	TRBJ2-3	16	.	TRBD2	CASSQTRGAPTDTQYF	TGTGCCAGCAGCCAAACGCGGGGGGCCCCCACAGATACGCAGTATTTT
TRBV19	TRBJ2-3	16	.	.	CASSTGDLPSTDTQYF	TGTGCCAGTAGTACAGGGGACCTCCCTAGCACAGATACGCAGTATTTT
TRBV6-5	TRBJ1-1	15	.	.	CASRKDYGGGTEAFF	TGTGCCAGCAGAAAGGATTATGGCGGGGGCACTGAAGCTTTCTTT
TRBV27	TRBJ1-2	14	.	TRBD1	CASSFLDRDYGYTF	TGTGCCAGCAGTTTCCTGGACAGGGACTATGGCTACACCTTC
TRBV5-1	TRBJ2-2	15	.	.	CASSTAGVNTGELFF	TGCGCCAGCAGCACTGCAGGGGTGAACACCGGGGAGCTGTTTTTT
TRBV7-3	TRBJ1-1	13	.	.	CASSPRGNTEAFF	TGTGCCAGCAGCCCTCGAGGGAACACTGAAGCTTTCTTT
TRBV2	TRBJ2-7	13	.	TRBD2	CASSGTRLYEQYF	TGTGCCAGCAGCGGGACTAGACTCTACGAGCAGTACTTC
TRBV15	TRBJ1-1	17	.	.	CATSRDHVARENTEAFF	TGTGCCACCAGCAGAGATCACGTTGCCAGGGAAAACACTGAAGCTTTCTTT
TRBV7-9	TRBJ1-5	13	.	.	CASSRIGNQPQHF	TGTGCCAGCAGTCGAATAGGCAATCAGCCCCAGCATTTT
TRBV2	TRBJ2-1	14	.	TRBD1	CASRYTGQGHEQFF	TGTGCCAGCAGGTATACTGGACAGGGGCATGAGCAGTTCTTC
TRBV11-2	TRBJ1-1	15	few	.	CASSLAVRPNTEAFF	TGTGCCAGCAGCTTAGCGGTCAGGCCTAACACTGAAGCTTTCTTT
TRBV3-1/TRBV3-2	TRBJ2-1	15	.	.	CASSFGRPLNNEQFF	TGTGCCAGCAGCTTTGGCAGGCCCCTTAACAATGAGCAGTTCTTC
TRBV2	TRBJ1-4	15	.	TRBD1	CASSGRQGGYEKLFF	TGTGCCAGCAGTGGCAGACAGGGGGGTTATGAAAAACTGTTTTTT
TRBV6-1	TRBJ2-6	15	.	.	CASSERSSGANVLTF	TGTGCCAGCAGTGAGAGGAGCTCTGGGGCCAACGTCCTGACTTTC
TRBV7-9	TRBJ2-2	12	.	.	CASSFSTGELFF	TGTGCCAGCAGCTTTTCTACCGGGGAGCTGTTTTTT
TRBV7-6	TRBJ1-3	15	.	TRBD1	CASSQGDFSGNTIYF	TGTGCCAGCAGCCAGGGGGACTTCTCTGGAAACACCATATATTTT
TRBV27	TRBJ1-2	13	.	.	CASSLRQGFGYTF	TGTGCCAGCAGTTTAAGGCAGGGGTTTGGCTACACCTTC
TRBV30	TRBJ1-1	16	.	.	CAWMISSGELNTEAFF	TGTGCCTGGATGATCTCGTCTGGAGAATTGAACACTGAAGCTTTCTTT
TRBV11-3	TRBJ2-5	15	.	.	CASSLVGGSSETQYF	TGTGCCAGCAGCTTAGTTGGGGGGTCATCAGAGACCCAGTACTTC
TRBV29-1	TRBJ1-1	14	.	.	CSVEGHTTNTEAFF	TGCAGCGTTGAGGGACACACAACGAACACTGAAGCTTTCTTT
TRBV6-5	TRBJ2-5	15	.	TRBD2	CASSASGGARETQYF	TGTGCCAGCTCTGCTAGCGGGGGGGCCCGGGAGACCCAGTACTTC
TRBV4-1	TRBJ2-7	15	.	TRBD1	CASSQVRRGLNEQYF	TGCGCCAGCAGCCAAGTCCGCAGGGGGCTCAACGAGCAGTACTTC
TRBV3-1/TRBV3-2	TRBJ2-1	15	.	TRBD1	CASSPRQGAYNEQFF	TGTGCCAGCAGCCCCCGACAGGGGGCCTACAATGAGCAGTTCTTC